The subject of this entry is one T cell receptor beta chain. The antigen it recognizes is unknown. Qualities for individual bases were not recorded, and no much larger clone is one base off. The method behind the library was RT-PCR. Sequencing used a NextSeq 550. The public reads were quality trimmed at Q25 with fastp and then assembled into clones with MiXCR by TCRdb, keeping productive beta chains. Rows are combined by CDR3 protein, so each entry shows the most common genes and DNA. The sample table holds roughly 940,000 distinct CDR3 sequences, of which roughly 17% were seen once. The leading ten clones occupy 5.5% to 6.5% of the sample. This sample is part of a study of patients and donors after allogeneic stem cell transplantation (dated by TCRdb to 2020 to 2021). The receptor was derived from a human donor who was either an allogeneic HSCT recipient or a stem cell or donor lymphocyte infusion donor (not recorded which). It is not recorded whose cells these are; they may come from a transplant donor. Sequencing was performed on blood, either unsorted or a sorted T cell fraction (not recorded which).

The nucleotide sequence reads TGTGCCAGCTCACCCCTGCGGCGGGCCGAAATAATGAACACTGAAGCTTTCTTT. Its product reads: CASSPLRRAEIMNTEAFF. Rearrangement joined TRBV18 to TRBJ1-1, with the D gene not confidently named. Measured from the cysteine to the phenylalanine, the CDR3 is 18 residues long. The DNA shown is the 54-base CDR3, in frame from base 1. V and J lose 3 bases and 0 bases, and a span of 20 bases separates them. Looking up the germline V gene yields CDR1 KGHSH and CDR2 LQKENI. With the portions outside the CDR3 filled from the reference TRBV18 and TRBJ1-1 genes, the complete variable region becomes NAGVMQNPRHLVRRRGQEARLRCSPMKGHSHVYWYRQLPEEGLKFMVYLQKENIIDESGMPKERFSAEFPKEGPSILRIQQVVRGDSAAYFCASSPLRRAEIMNTEAFFGQGTRLTVV.